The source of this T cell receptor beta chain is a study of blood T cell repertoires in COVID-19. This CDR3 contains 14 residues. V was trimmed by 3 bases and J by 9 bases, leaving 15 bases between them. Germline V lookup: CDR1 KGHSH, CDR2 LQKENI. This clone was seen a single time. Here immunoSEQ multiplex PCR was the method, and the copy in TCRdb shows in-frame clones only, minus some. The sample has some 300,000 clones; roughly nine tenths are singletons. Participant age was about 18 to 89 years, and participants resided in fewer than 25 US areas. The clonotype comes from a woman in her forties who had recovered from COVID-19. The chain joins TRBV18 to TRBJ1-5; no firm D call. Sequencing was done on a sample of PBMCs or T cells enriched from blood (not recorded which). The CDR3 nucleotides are TGTGCCAGCTCACCCGGAGCTGGGTCCTCGCCCCAGCATTTT. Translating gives CASSPGAGSSPQHF.